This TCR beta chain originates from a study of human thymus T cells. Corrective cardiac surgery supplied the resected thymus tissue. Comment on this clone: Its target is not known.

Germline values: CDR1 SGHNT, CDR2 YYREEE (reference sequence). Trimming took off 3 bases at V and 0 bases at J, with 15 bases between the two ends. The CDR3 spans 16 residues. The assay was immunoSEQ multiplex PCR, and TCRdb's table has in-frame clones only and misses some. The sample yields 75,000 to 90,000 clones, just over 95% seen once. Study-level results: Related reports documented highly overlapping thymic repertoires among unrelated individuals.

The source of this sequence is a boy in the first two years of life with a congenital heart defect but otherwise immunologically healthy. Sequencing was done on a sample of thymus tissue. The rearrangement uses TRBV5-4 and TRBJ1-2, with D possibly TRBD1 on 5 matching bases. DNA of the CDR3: TGTGCCAGCAGCTCCGGTGGGGACCGAGCTAACTATGGCTACACCTTC. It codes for CASSSGGDRANYGYTF.